These 21 T cell receptor beta chains were all obtained from the same sample, sequenced in a study of beta chain features in type 1 diabetes. Of the isolated RNA, all was reverse transcribed, and so the sequenced material was expressed TCRB transcripts. Some clones are missing from TCRdb's copy, which holds only in-frame ones; the method was immunoSEQ multiplex PCR. Found here are 240,000 or so clones, around 26% of them singletons; the top ten hold under 5%. Sequenced material: central memory CD4+ T cells from blood. All receptors come from a man younger than 45 in good health.

In this sample, this clone turned up many times. This rearrangement joins TRBV4-1 to TRBJ2-7; D call uncertain. CDR3 size: 13 residues. Germline assignment: CDR1 MGHRA and CDR2 YSYEKL. V lost 3 bases to trimming and J lost 5 bases, with 11 bases between them. CDR3 DNA: TGCGCCAGCAGCCATATAGACCCTCACGAGCAGTACTTC. This gives the protein CASSHIDPHEQYF.

This clone turned up a few times. This rearrangement joins TRBV7-9 to TRBJ1-1, with TRBD1 as a possible D gene (5 bases). Trimming pared 1 base from V and 2 bases from J, leaving 8 bases between. CDR3 length: 14 residues. Germline values: CDR1 SEHNR, CDR2 FQNEAQ (reference sequence). CDR3 residues: CASSLGGSNTEAFF. CDR3 DNA: TGTGCCAGCAGCTTAGGGGGGTCAAACACTGAAGCTTTCTTT.

This clone was seen a few times. The chain links TRBV27 to TRBJ2-7; the match to TRBD2 covers 10 bases. The CDR3 length is 17 residues. Germline lookup yields CDR1 MNHEY and CDR2 SMNVEV (reference sequence). V shed 5 bases and J 0 bases; nucleotides not matched to a gene: 10. The CDR3 bases are TGTGCCAGCAGTCCCCGGACTAGCGGCTTGATCTCCTACGAGCAGTACTTC. Translation gives CASSPRTSGLISYEQYF.

This clone was detected only a few times. The CDR3 DNA follows: TGTGCCAGCAGAGTAAGCGGGAGCGGTTGGGAGACCCAGTACTTC. Translated, it gives CASRVSGSGWETQYF. The V gene is TRBV7-2, the J gene TRBJ2-5; TRBD2 agrees at 8 bases. V was pared by 6 bases and J by 5 bases, with 11 bases of the junction left unmatched. The CDR3 runs 15 residues. Germline V gene lookup returns CDR1 SGHTA and CDR2 FQGNSA.

This clone appeared a few times. The chain uses TRBV5-1 and TRBJ2-1; TRBD2 aligns across 7 bases. V lost 4 bases to trimming and J lost 10 bases; unmatched junction nucleotides: 8. The germline V gene has CDR1 SGHRS and CDR2 YFSETQ. The CDR3 is 13 amino acids. DNA for the CDR3: TGCGCCAGCAGCCCGGGGTGGGGACTAGAGCAGTTCTTC. This translates into CASSPGWGLEQFF.

This clone was seen more than once but under ten times. The chain is built from TRBV5-6 and TRBJ1-1; 9 nucleotides match TRBD1. The V gene end was trimmed by 4 bases and the J gene end by 4 bases; junction bases not matched to a gene: 8. This CDR3 region has 15 residues. Germline V CDR1 and CDR2: SGHDT, YYEEEE. The CDR3 region has the DNA TGTGCCAGCAGCCCAGGGACAGGGACTGGCACTGAAGCTTTCTTT. Protein sequence: CASSPGTGTGTEAFF.

J is TRBJ1-2 and V is TRBV5-6, with a weak D call TRBD1 (5 bases). Germline V CDR1 and CDR2: SGHDT, YYEEEE. There are 16 residues in the CDR3. Deletions cut 4 bases from V and 3 bases from J, with 19 bases between. CDR3 amino acids: CASSQVPGRGYYGYTF. CDR3 nucleotide sequence: TGTGCCAGCAGCCAAGTCCCGGGACGTGGGTACTATGGCTACACCTTC.

The chain uses TRBV30 and TRBJ2-3; weak D call: TRBD1 (5 bases). Germline CDR1 GTSNPN, CDR2 SVGIG (reference sequence). V lost 4 bases to trimming and J lost 5 bases, with 10 bases between them. The CDR3 sequence is 12 residues long. CDR3: CAWNSGLDTQYF. The DNA of the CDR3 is TGTGCCTGGAACTCAGGGCTAGATACGCAGTATTTT.

The V call is TRBV29-1, the J call TRBJ1-2; D remains ambiguous. V lost 4 bases and J 8 bases, leaving 17 bases between the germline ends. The CDR3 is 13 amino acids. In germline, CDR1 is SQVTM, CDR2 ANQGSEA. CDR3 in DNA: TGCAGCGTTGGACACACTCAAACCAGGGGCTACACCTTC. Residues: CSVGHTQTRGYTF.

The chain carries TRBV6-1 and TRBJ1-5; D uncertain. V lost 7 bases and J lost 4, with 14 bases in between. Germline CDR1 is MNHNS and CDR2 is SASEGT. The CDR3 covers 14 residues. CDR3 residues: CASKRTGNNQPQHF. CDR3 nucleotides: TGTGCCAGCAAGCGGACTGGCAATAATCAGCCCCAGCATTTT.

With respect to this clone: Other DNA sequences in the sample encode the same CDR3. The rearrangement uses TRBV5-1 and TRBJ2-1; the D gene could be TRBD1 or TRBD2 (5 bases each). The length of the CDR3 is 15 residues. Looked up from germline, CDR1 is SGHRS and CDR2 is YFSETQ. Trimming shortened V by 0 bases and J by 0 bases, and 7 bases separated the two germline ends. The CDR3 is CASSLDGGSYNEQFF. CDR3 sequence (DNA): TGCGCCAGCAGCTTGGATGGGGGCTCCTACAATGAGCAGTTCTTC.

The chain is built from TRBV9 and TRBJ2-3, with a weak D call TRBD2 (6 bases). The CDR3 is made up of 13 amino acids. Germline values: CDR1 SGDLS, CDR2 YYNGEE. V lost 0 bases and J lost 4, with 6 bases in between. The CDR3 DNA sequence: TGTGCCAGCAGCGTAGCGGGAGCAGATACGCAGTATTTT. Its protein product is CASSVAGADTQYF.

This clone was counted only a few times. CDR3 in amino acids: CASSPTRALGYTF. For the CDR3, the DNA is TGTGCCAGCAGCCCAACTAGGGCGTTAGGCTACACCTTC. V is TRBV7-2 and J is TRBJ1-2; D remains unclear. V was trimmed by 5 bases and J by 8 bases, leaving 15 bases between them. This CDR3 spans 13 amino acids. Germline V gene lookup returns CDR1 SGHTA and CDR2 FQGNSA.

The rearrangement joins TRBV25-1 to TRBJ2-3, with TRBD1 matching 12 bases. The trim removed 6 bases at V and 5 bases at J, leaving 6 bases unmatched. Germline lookup yields CDR1 MGHDK and CDR2 SYGVNS. The CDR3 spans 15 residues. DNA for the CDR3: TGTGCCAGCAGCGGGACAGGGGGCAAAGGAGATACGCAGTATTTT. Encoded protein: CASSGTGGKGDTQYF.

A single count supports this clone. This sequence joins TRBV9 and TRBJ2-3; 8 bases are a match to TRBD2. The CDR3 is made up of 15 amino acids. Per germline, CDR1 SGDLS and CDR2 YYNGEE. The V gene end was trimmed by 1 base and the J gene end by 4 bases; junction bases not matched to a gene: 5. The CDR3 DNA reads as TGTGCCAGCAGCGTAAATCGGGAGGGCCCAGATACGCAGTATTTT. Encoded protein: CASSVNREGPDTQYF.

This chain joins TRBV5-1 and TRBJ2-3, with TRBD2 matching over 9 bases. CDR3 length: 16 amino acids. V was pared by 4 bases and J by 2 bases, with 8 bases of the junction left unmatched. CDR1 is SGHRS, CDR2 YFSETQ, per germline. The DNA for the CDR3 is TGCGCCAGCAGCCTTAGCGGGGGAACTTCCACAGATACGCAGTATTTT. It codes for CASSLSGGTSTDTQYF.

This clone was detected only a few times. The chain employs TRBV2 and TRBJ2-6, with D possibly matching TRBD1 (6 bases). Germline V gene sequence: CDR1 SNHLY, CDR2 FYNNEI. V was cut by 6 bases and J by 4 bases, with 13 bases left in between. The length of the CDR3 is 15 residues. CDR3 protein: CASRPTGSGANVLTF. Here the CDR3 DNA reads TGTGCCAGCAGGCCTACAGGGTCAGGGGCCAACGTCCTGACTTTC.

J is TRBJ1-2 and V is TRBV5-6; maybe TRBD1 (6 bases). V was pared by 1 base and J by 7 bases, with 11 bases between. Per the germline V gene, CDR1 is SGHDT and CDR2 is YYEEEE. This CDR3 spans 13 amino acids. CDR3 amino acids: CASSLSGAFGYTF. The CDR3 DNA sequence: TGTGCCAGCAGCTTGTCAGGGGCGTTTGGCTACACCTTC.

The chain recombines TRBV5-4 with TRBJ1-2, with D possibly being TRBD1 (5 bases). The CDR3 is 17 residues long. V gave up 0 bases and J gave up 0 bases, with 15 bases separating them. CDR1 is SGHNT and CDR2 is YYREEE in the germline V gene (reference sequence). In nucleotides, the CDR3 is TGTGCCAGCAGCTTGGTGGGACGGTTGCCAGCTAACTATGGCTACACCTTC. This encodes CASSLVGRLPANYGYTF.

The J gene is TRBJ1-2, the V gene TRBV25-1; D remains ambiguous. Germline CDR1 MGHDK, CDR2 SYGVNS. The CDR3 has 11 residues. Trimming shortened V by 2 bases and J by 8 bases, and 6 bases separated the two germline ends. CDR3 in amino acids: CASSEHRGYTF. The CDR3 DNA reads TGTGCCAGCAGTGAACACAGAGGCTACACCTTC.

This clone was picked up a small number of times. This rearrangement joins TRBV30 to TRBJ2-3, with D maybe TRBD1 (5 bases). The CDR3 contains 14 residues. CDR1 is GTSNPN and CDR2 is SVGIG in the germline V gene (reference sequence). V lost 1 base, J lost 5 bases, and 13 bases lay in between. CDR3 region: CAWSGEGAQDTQYF. CDR3 sequence (DNA): TGTGCCTGGAGTGGTGAAGGGGCTCAAGATACGCAGTATTTT. The full variable domain, its missing parts supplied by reference TRBV30 and TRBJ2-3, is SQTIHQWPATLVQPVGSPLSLECTVEGTSNPNLYWYRQAAGRGLQLLFYSVGIGQISSEVPQNLSASRPQDRQFILSSKKLLLSDSGFYLCAWSGEGAQDTQYFGPGTRLTVL.